This T cell receptor beta chain was captured by sequencing in a study of CD8+CD57+ T cells in acquired aplastic anemia. Study-level information: The sorted CD4+ and CD8+ cells yielded an average about 3.5 ug of DNA. Findings of the study overall: Patients and controls shared about 27 CD8+ CDR3 sequences.

The template for TCR beta VDJ and CDR3 sequence profiling was genomic DNA. TCRdb itself ran the reads through MiXCR, one entry per CDR3 protein. The sample consists of roughly 250,000 distinct CDR3 sequences, approximately 79% of them appearing once. On this clonotype: As yet, its antigen is unknown.

Patients picked for sequencing had shown CD8+CD57+ cell expansion detected by flow cytometry. The cohort consisted entirely of patients having severe acquired aplastic anemia. No therapy had been given to the patients at the time of blood sampling. In germline, CDR1 is MGHDK, CDR2 SYGVNS. The CDR3 contains 14 residues. The germline V and J ends were trimmed by 5 bases and 7 bases, with 18 bases remaining between them. J is TRBJ2-7 and V is TRBV25-1; D call uncertain. This receptor was taken from a human donor with aplastic anemia. Sequencing was done on a sample of sorted CD4+, CD8+, or CD8+CD57+ T cells (not recorded which) from PBMCs. CDR3 sequence (DNA): TGTGCCAGCAGTACGATGGCCGTGGTGCGTGAGCAGTACTTC. Protein product: CASSTMAVVREQYF.